This T cell receptor (beta chain) was identified during a study of cytomegalovirus exposure and HLA in healthy donors. This CDR3 is 15 amino acids long. V shed 8 bases and J shed 1 base, with 15 bases lying between them. The germline CDR1 and CDR2 sequences are SNHLY and FYNNEI. The method was immunoSEQ multiplex PCR; TCRdb's version includes in-frame clones alone and lacks a portion of them. The profile shows about 150,000 clones, roughly nine tenths of them singletons. The sample was PBMCs. The rearrangement links TRBV2 to TRBJ1-5; no clear D. This sequence originates from a man aged 18 to 29 in good health and CMV-seronegative. Written as DNA, the CDR3 is TGTGCCAGCGGGCAGAACCCCGTGAGCAATCAGCCCCAGCATTTT. Protein sequence: CASGQNPVSNQPQHF.